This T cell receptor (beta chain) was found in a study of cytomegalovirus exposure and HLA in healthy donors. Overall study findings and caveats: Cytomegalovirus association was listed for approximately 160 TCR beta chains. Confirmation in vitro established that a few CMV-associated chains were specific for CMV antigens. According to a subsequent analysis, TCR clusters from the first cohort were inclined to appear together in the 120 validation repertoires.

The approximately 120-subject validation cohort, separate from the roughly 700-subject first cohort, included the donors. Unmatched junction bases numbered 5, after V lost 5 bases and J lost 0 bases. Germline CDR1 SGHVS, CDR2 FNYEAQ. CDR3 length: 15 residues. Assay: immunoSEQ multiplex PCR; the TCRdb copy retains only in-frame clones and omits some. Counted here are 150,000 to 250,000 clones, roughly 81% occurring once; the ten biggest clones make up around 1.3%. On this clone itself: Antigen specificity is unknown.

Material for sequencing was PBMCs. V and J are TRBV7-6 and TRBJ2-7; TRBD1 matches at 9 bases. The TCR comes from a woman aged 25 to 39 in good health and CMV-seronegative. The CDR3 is CASSQDRGYSYEQYF. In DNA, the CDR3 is TGTGCCAGCAGCCAGGACAGGGGATACTCCTACGAGCAGTACTTC. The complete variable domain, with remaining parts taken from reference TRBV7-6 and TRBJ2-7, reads GAGVSQSPRYKVTKRGQDVALRCDPISGHVSLYWYRQALGQGPEFLTYFNYEAQQDKSGLPNDRFSAERPEGSISTLTIQRTEQRDSAMYRCASSQDRGYSYEQYFGPGTRLTVT.